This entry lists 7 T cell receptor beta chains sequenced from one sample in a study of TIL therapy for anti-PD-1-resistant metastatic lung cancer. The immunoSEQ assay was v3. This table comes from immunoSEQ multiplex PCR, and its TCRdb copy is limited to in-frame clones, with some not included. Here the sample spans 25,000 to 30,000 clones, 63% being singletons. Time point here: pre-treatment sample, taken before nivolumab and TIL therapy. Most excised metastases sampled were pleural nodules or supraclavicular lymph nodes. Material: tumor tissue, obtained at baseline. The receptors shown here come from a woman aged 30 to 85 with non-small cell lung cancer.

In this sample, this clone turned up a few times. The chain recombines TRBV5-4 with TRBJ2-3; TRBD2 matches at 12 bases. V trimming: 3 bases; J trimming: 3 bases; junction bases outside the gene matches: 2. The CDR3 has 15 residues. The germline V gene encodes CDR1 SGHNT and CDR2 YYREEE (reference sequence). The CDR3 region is CASSSGLAGTDTQYF. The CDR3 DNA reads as TGTGCCAGCAGCTCCGGACTAGCGGGGACAGATACGCAGTATTTT.

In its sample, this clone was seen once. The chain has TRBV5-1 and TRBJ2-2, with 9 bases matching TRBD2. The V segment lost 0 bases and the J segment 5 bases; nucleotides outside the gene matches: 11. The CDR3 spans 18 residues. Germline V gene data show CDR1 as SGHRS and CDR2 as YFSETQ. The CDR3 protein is CASSLVVSGSFSTGELFF. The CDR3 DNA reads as TGCGCCAGCAGCTTGGTTGTTAGCGGGAGCTTTTCTACCGGGGAGCTGTTTTTT.

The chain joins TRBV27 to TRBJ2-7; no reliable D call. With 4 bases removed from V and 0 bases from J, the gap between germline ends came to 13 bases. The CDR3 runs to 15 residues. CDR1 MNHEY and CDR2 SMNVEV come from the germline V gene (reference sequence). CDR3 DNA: TGTGCCAGCAGTTGGAACGGGCTAAACTCCTACGAGCAGTACTTC. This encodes CASSWNGLNSYEQYF.

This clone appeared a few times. CDR3 loop: CASSLEQGVNEQYF. CDR3 coding DNA: TGCGCCAGCAGCTTGGAACAGGGCGTCAACGAGCAGTACTTC. The chain couples TRBV5-1 to TRBJ2-7, with a possible D match to TRBD1 (6 bases). In germline, CDR1 is SGHRS, CDR2 YFSETQ. Trimming stripped 0 bases from V and 5 bases from J, with 12 bases between. This CDR3 is 14 amino acids long. The full variable domain, completed using reference TRBV5-1 and TRBJ2-7, is KAGVTQTPRYLIKTRGQQVTLSCSPISGHRSVSWYQQTPGQGLQFLFEYFSETQRNKGNFPGRFSGRQFSNSRSEMNVSTLELGDSALYLCASSLEQGVNEQYFGPGTRLTVT.

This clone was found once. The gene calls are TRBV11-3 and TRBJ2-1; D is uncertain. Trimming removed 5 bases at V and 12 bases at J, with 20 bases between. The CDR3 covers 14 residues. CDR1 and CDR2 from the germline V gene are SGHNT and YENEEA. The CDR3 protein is CASSMTHIASRQFF. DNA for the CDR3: TGTGCCAGCAGCATGACCCACATCGCGTCGCGGCAGTTCTTC.

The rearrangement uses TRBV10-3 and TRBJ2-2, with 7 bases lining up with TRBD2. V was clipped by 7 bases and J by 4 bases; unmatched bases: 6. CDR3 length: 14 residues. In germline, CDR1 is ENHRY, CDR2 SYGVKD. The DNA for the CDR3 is TGTGCCATCAACGAGCGGGAAGGCACCGGGGAGCTGTTTTTT. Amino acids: CAINEREGTGELFF.

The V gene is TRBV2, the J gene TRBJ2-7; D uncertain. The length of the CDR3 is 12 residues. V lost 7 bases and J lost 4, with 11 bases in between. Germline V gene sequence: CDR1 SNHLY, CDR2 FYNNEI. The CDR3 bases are TGTGCCAGCAACTATAAGGGTTACGAGCAGTACTTC. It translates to CASNYKGYEQYF.